These 8 T cell receptor beta chains originate from one sample sequenced in a study of cytomegalovirus exposure and HLA in healthy donors. With 60 Vbeta and 13 Jbeta primers, the PCR was carried out. The protocol was immunoSEQ multiplex PCR, while the TCRdb copy is restricted to in-frame clones and leaves out a portion. Of roughly 180,000 clones in the sample, almost 80% were seen once. The sample taken for sequencing was PBMCs. The receptors come from a man aged 25-45 years in good health and CMV-seronegative.

V and J are TRBV28 and TRBJ2-3; 9 positions agree with TRBD2. After removal of 5 bases from V and 7 bases from J, the junction contained 13 bases not matched to a gene. There are 16 residues in the CDR3. CDR1 and CDR2 from the germline V gene are MDHEN and SYDVKM. As DNA, the CDR3 is TGTGCCAGCAGTAAAAGGGTTGGCGGGGGGGCTAATACGCAGTATTTT. Translating gives CASSKRVGGGANTQYF.

CDR3 region: CASSLAARDEKLFF. The CDR3 DNA reads TGTGCCAGCAGCTTAGCTGCCAGGGATGAAAAACTGTTTTTT. This sequence joins TRBV7-8 and TRBJ1-4; possibly TRBD1 for D (5 bases). The V gene lost 0 bases and the J gene lost 6 bases, with 8 bases spanning the gap. The V gene's germline CDR1 is SGHVS and CDR2 FQNEAQ. CDR3 size: 14 residues.

The chain is built from TRBV6-5 and TRBJ2-3; TRBD1 aligns across 7 bases. V was clipped by 4 bases and J by 4 bases; unmatched bases: 11. The CDR3 is 16 residues long. Germline CDR1 and CDR2: MNHEY and SVGAGI. Written as DNA, the CDR3 is TGTGCCAGCAGTTGGCAGACAGGGTCAACACCAGATACGCAGTATTTT. Translating gives CASSWQTGSTPDTQYF.

The rearrangement links TRBV2 to TRBJ1-2; 8 nucleotides agree with TRBD1. The V segment lost 6 bases and the J segment 5 bases; nucleotides outside the gene matches: 8. The CDR3 consists of 14 residues. The germline gives CDR1 SNHLY, CDR2 FYNNEI. As DNA, the CDR3 is TGTGCCAGCAGCCCGAACAGGGGGGGGTATGGCTACACCTTC. Residues: CASSPNRGGYGYTF. Full variable domain (remainder filled in from reference TRBV2 and TRBJ1-2): EPEVTQTPSHQVTQMGQEVILRCVPISNHLYFYWYRQILGQKVEFLVSFYNNEISEKSEIFDDQFSVERPDGSNFTLKIRSTKLEDSAMYFCASSPNRGGYGYTFGSGTRLTVV.

V and J are TRBV28 and TRBJ2-1; unclear D gene. The CDR3 spans 15 residues. Germline CDR1 reads MDHEN; CDR2 reads SYDVKM. Trimming took 5 bases from V and 2 from J, leaving 13 bases between them. The CDR3, as DNA: TGTGCCAGCAGTCTCCCGACTGGTACCTACAATGAGCAGTTCTTC. As protein: CASSLPTGTYNEQFF.

The chain has TRBV25-1 and TRBJ2-7, with 12 positions matching TRBD2. The CDR3 is 14 residues long. The ends lost 3 bases at V and 5 bases at J; junction bases unmatched: 2. The germline V gene encodes CDR1 MGHDK and CDR2 SYGVNS. CDR3 amino acids: CASSETSGGDEQYF. CDR3 DNA: TGTGCCAGCAGTGAGACTAGCGGGGGAGACGAGCAGTACTTC.

The rearrangement uses TRBV20-1 and TRBJ2-1; unclear D gene. The CDR3 totals 10 residues. CDR1 and CDR2 from the germline V gene are DFQATT and SNEGSKA (reference sequence). The germline V and J ends were trimmed by 5 bases and 5 bases, with 4 bases remaining between them. This chain's CDR3 is CSASDNEQFF. The CDR3 nucleotides read TGCAGTGCTTCCGACAATGAGCAGTTCTTC.

The chain couples TRBV28 to TRBJ2-5; D is possibly TRBD1 (6 bases). The V gene lost 2 bases and the J gene lost 4 bases, with 11 bases spanning the gap. CDR1 MDHEN and CDR2 SYDVKM come from the germline V gene. The CDR3 totals 14 residues. CDR3 in amino acids: CASSLNREGETQYF. In DNA form, the CDR3 reads TGTGCCAGCAGTTTAAACAGGGAAGGAGAGACCCAGTACTTC.